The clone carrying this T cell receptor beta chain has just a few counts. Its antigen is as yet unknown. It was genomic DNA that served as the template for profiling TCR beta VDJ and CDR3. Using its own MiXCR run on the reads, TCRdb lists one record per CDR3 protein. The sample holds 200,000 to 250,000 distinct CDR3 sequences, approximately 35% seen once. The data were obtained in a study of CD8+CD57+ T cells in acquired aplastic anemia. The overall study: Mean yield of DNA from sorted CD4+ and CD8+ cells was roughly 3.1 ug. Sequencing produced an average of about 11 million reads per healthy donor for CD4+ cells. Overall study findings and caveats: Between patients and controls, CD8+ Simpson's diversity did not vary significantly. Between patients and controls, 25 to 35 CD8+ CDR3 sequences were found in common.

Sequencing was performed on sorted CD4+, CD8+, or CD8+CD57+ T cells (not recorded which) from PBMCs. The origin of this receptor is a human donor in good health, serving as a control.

CDR3 sequence: CASSYPAGNFQETQYF. CDR3 coding DNA: TGTGCCAGCAGTTATCCGGCGGGGAACTTCCAAGAGACCCAGTACTTC. J is TRBJ2-5 and V is TRBV6-6, with D possibly TRBD2 on 6 matching bases. Trimming took off 3 bases at V and 1 base at J, with 15 bases between the two ends. Germline CDR1 MNHNY, CDR2 SVGAGI (reference sequence). The CDR3 totals 16 residues.